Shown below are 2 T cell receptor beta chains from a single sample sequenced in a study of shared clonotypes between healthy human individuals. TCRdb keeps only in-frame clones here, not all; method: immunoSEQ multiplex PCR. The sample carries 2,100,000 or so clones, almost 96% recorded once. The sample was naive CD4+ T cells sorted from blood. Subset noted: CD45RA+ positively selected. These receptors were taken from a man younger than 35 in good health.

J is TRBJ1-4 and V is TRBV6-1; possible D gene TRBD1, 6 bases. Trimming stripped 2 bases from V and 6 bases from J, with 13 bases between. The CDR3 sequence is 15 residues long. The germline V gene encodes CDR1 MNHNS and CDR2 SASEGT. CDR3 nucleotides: TGTGCCAGCAGTGAATGGACAGTCGGGGATGAAAAACTGTTTTTT. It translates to CASSEWTVGDEKLFF.

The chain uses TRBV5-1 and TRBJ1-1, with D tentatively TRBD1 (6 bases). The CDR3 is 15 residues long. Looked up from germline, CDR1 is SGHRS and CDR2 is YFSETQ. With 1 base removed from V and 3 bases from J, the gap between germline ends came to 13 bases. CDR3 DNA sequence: TGCGCCAGCAGCTTGCTTGGGGGCGCGGACACTGAAGCTTTCTTT. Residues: CASSLLGGADTEAFF.